The 8 T cell receptor beta chains listed next were all sequenced from one sample in a study of technical replicates of blood from a few donors. Data came from immunoSEQ multiplex PCR; TCRdb stores just in-frame clones and leaves some out. The sample shows under 70,000 clones, 80% to 95% of them seen only once. Sequenced input: PBMCs. The receptors here all came from a human donor in good health. Some clones in this sample may be carry-over from other donors' samples.

In nucleotides, the CDR3 is TGTGCCAGCGGAGGACAGGGCTCCTACGAGCAGTACTTC. Protein product: CASGGQGSYEQYF. The chain employs TRBV5-5 and TRBJ2-7; the match to TRBD1 covers 8 bases. The trim removed 7 bases at V and 0 bases at J, leaving 3 bases unmatched. This CDR3 comprises 13 residues. The germline CDR1 and CDR2 sequences are SGHKS and YYEKEE (reference sequence).

CDR3 DNA sequence: TGTGCCAGCAGCTTGGCCGGAAGGGGGCCCACTGAAGCTTTCTTT. This sequence encodes CASSLAGRGPTEAFF. V gene TRBV5-4 combines with J gene TRBJ1-1, with TRBD1 matching over 7 bases. Germline lookup yields CDR1 SGHNT and CDR2 YYREEE (reference sequence). The CDR3 consists of 15 residues. J lost 4 bases, V lost 0 bases, and 6 bases had no gene match.

The chain combines TRBV6-5 with TRBJ1-2; D not certain. CDR1 and CDR2 from the germline V gene are MNHEY and SVGAGI. V lost 0 bases to trimming and J lost 8 bases, with 13 bases between them. The CDR3 runs 14 residues. The CDR3 DNA sequence: TGTGCCAGCAGTTACTCGGCGCGGGTGACGGGCTACACCTTC. Protein sequence: CASSYSARVTGYTF.

V and J are TRBV4-3 and TRBJ2-3; 12 bases line up with TRBD2. Germline V gene data show CDR1 as LGHNA and CDR2 as YSLEER. With V trimmed by 4 bases and J by 5 bases, 7 bases remained unmatched. The CDR3 is 16 amino acids. CDR3 in DNA: TGCGCCAGCAGCCCAAGGACTAGCGGGATTGTAGATACGCAGTATTTT. Encoded protein: CASSPRTSGIVDTQYF.

V usage is TRBV2 and J usage is TRBJ2-1; 16 bases are a match to TRBD2. Germline CDR1 and CDR2: SNHLY and FYNNEI. This CDR3 has 20 residues. With 0 bases clipped from V and 2 bases from J, the junction kept 7 bases outside the gene matches. CDR3 region: CASSEALGLAGGRPYNEQFF. The CDR3 DNA reads TGTGCCAGCAGTGAAGCGCTGGGACTAGCGGGAGGGCGTCCCTACAATGAGCAGTTCTTC.

This CDR3 reads CASSYDPTSGGETQYF. CDR3 DNA sequence: TGTGCCAGCAGTTATGACCCGACTAGCGGGGGAGAGACCCAGTACTTC. The genes are TRBV6-5 and TRBJ2-5; 12 bases are shared with TRBD2. CDR3 size: 16 residues. The V segment lost 3 bases and the J segment 4 bases; nucleotides outside the gene matches: 6. Looked up from germline, CDR1 is MNHEY and CDR2 is SVGAGI.

V is TRBV5-1 and J is TRBJ2-5, with a tentative D call TRBD1 (5 bases). This CDR3 has 15 residues. Germline values: CDR1 SGHRS, CDR2 YFSETQ. V lost 0 bases and J 5 bases, leaving 14 bases between the germline ends. The CDR3 DNA sequence: TGCGCCAGCAGCTTGGGGGGCGCGACCTCGGAGACCCAGTACTTC. It is translated as CASSLGGATSETQYF.

As DNA, the CDR3 is TGTGCCAGCAGCGTAGTTGGGGCGGTGCTCACAGATACGCAGTATTTT. It translates to CASSVVGAVLTDTQYF. V and J are TRBV9 and TRBJ2-3; possible D gene TRBD1, 5 bases. The CDR3 is 16 amino acids. CDR1 and CDR2 (germline): SGDLS, YYNGEE. Trimming stripped 0 bases from V and 2 bases from J, with 13 bases between. The full variable domain, with the rest looked up from reference TRBV9 and TRBJ2-3, is DSGVTQTPKHLITATGQRVTLRCSPRSGDLSVYWYQQSLDQGLQFLIQYYNGEERAKGNILERFSAQQFPDLHSELNLSSLELGDSALYFCASSVVGAVLTDTQYFGPGTRLTVL.